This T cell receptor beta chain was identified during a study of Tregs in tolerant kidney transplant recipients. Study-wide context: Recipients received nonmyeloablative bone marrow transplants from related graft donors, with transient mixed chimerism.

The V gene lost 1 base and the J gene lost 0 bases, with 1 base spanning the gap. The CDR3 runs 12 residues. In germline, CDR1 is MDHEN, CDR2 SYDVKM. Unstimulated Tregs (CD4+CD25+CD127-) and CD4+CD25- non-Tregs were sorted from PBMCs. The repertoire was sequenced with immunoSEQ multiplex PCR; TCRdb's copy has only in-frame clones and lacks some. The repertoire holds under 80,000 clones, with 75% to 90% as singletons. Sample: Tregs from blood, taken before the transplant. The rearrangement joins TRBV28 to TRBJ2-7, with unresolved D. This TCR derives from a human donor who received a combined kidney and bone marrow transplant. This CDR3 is CASSLSSYEQYF. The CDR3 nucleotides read TGTGCCAGCAGTTTATCCTCCTACGAGCAGTACTTC.